These T cell receptor beta chains were read from a single sample in a study of spatial heterogeneity in lung cancer. From the 5' RACE reads, TCRdb called clonotypes with MiXCR, one entry per CDR3 protein. The table includes roughly 48,000 distinct CDR3 sequences, about 10% detected once. Sequences were derived from PBMCs, sampled at surgery. All receptors come from a female donor with early-stage non-small cell lung cancer. CDR3s include the opening cysteine and the closing phenylalanine or tryptophan. Each record gives: V gene, D gene, J gene, clone size, CDR3 protein, CDR3 DNA. The D gene is left open where the match is weak. The size field is filled for only some rows; it gives once, few, many or a size class.

v_gene: TRBV5-1; d_gene: NA; j_gene: TRBJ2-1; abundance: once; CDR3aa: CASSFSGKHNEQFF; CDR3nt: TGCGCCAGCAGCTTCTCAGGGAAACACAATGAGCAGTTCTTC
v_gene: TRBV4-1; d_gene: TRBD1; j_gene: TRBJ1-5; abundance: NA; CDR3aa: CASSQEYSGQGGQPQHF; CDR3nt: TGCGCCAGCAGCCAAGAATATTCGGGACAGGGGGGTCAGCCCCAGCATTTT
v_gene: TRBV7-2; d_gene: NA; j_gene: TRBJ1-1; abundance: few; CDR3aa: CASRLGTNTEAFF; CDR3nt: TGTGCCAGCAGGTTAGGGACTAACACTGAAGCTTTCTTT
v_gene: TRBV6-6; d_gene: NA; j_gene: TRBJ1-5; abundance: NA; CDR3aa: CASKNNSPNQPQHF; CDR3nt: TGTGCCAGCAAAAACAACTCTCCCAATCAGCCCCAGCATTTT
v_gene: TRBV10-3; d_gene: TRBD1; j_gene: TRBJ2-1; abundance: NA; CDR3aa: CAISEQGGANEQFF; CDR3nt: TGTGCCATCAGTGAACAGGGGGGAGCCAATGAGCAGTTCTTC
v_gene: TRBV29-1; d_gene: NA; j_gene: TRBJ2-4; abundance: few; CDR3aa: CSVVSADKNIQYF; CDR3nt: TGCAGCGTTGTTTCGGCGGACAAAAACATTCAGTACTTC
v_gene: TRBV12-3/TRBV12-4; d_gene: TRBD2; j_gene: TRBJ2-3; abundance: NA; CDR3aa: CASNLLAGGTDTQYF; CDR3nt: TGTGCCAGCAACCTACTAGCGGGGGGCACAGATACGCAGTATTTT
v_gene: TRBV11-2; d_gene: TRBD2; j_gene: TRBJ2-3; abundance: many; CDR3aa: CASSRDYGTDTQYF; CDR3nt: TGTGCCAGCAGCCGGGACTACGGGACAGATACGCAGTATTTT
v_gene: TRBV5-1; d_gene: NA; j_gene: TRBJ2-3; abundance: few; CDR3aa: CATAGGSDTQYF; CDR3nt: TGCGCCACAGCCGGGGGTTCAGATACGCAGTATTTT
v_gene: TRBV20-1; d_gene: NA; j_gene: TRBJ2-5; abundance: many; CDR3aa: CSAWKTQYF; CDR3nt: TGCAGTGCTTGGAAGACCCAGTACTTC
v_gene: TRBV29-1; d_gene: NA; j_gene: TRBJ2-7; abundance: many; CDR3aa: CSVEKLRADHQGYEQYF; CDR3nt: TGCAGCGTTGAAAAGCTGAGGGCAGACCATCAAGGTTACGAGCAGTACTTC
v_gene: TRBV28; d_gene: TRBD2; j_gene: TRBJ2-3; abundance: few; CDR3aa: CASTQAGNTDTQYF; CDR3nt: TGTGCCAGCACCCAAGCGGGGAACACAGATACGCAGTATTTT
v_gene: TRBV20-1; d_gene: TRBD2; j_gene: TRBJ2-3; abundance: few; CDR3aa: CSASGTSVSTDTQYF; CDR3nt: TGCAGTGCTAGCGGGACTAGCGTAAGCACAGATACGCAGTATTTT
v_gene: TRBV19; d_gene: TRBD2; j_gene: TRBJ2-1; abundance: many; CDR3aa: CARHPGLAGWNEQFF; CDR3nt: TGTGCCAGACACCCGGGACTAGCGGGGTGGAATGAGCAGTTCTTC
v_gene: TRBV20-1; d_gene: NA; j_gene: TRBJ2-5; abundance: many; CDR3aa: CSAGTSSQETQYF; CDR3nt: TGCAGTGCTGGCACTAGCTCTCAAGAGACCCAGTACTTC
v_gene: TRBV6-5; d_gene: NA; j_gene: TRBJ2-2; abundance: NA; CDR3aa: CAIRMATAGTGELFF; CDR3nt: TGTGCCATCCGGATGGCGACAGCTGGCACCGGGGAGCTGTTTTTT
v_gene: TRBV2; d_gene: NA; j_gene: TRBJ1-5; abundance: NA; CDR3aa: CASSDGNQPQHF; CDR3nt: TGTGCCAGCAGTGATGGGAATCAGCCCCAGCATTTT
v_gene: TRBV7-6; d_gene: NA; j_gene: TRBJ2-1; abundance: many; CDR3aa: CASTNPSYNEQFF; CDR3nt: TGTGCCAGCACCAATCCCTCCTACAATGAGCAGTTCTTC
v_gene: TRBV7-8; d_gene: NA; j_gene: TRBJ2-3; abundance: few; CDR3aa: CASSLVGPDTQYF; CDR3nt: TGTGCCAGCAGCTTAGTTGGACCAGATACGCAGTATTTT
v_gene: TRBV29-1; d_gene: NA; j_gene: TRBJ2-5; abundance: few; CDR3aa: CSVEMVHGETQYF; CDR3nt: TGCAGCGTTGAAATGGTCCACGGGGAGACCCAGTACTTC
v_gene: TRBV2; d_gene: TRBD1; j_gene: TRBJ2-1; abundance: NA; CDR3aa: CASSRDRGYNEQFF; CDR3nt: TGTGCCAGCAGTAGGGACAGGGGCTACAATGAGCAGTTCTTC
v_gene: TRBV4-2; d_gene: TRBD1; j_gene: TRBJ2-7; abundance: few; CDR3aa: CASSQEYRGRTYEQYF; CDR3nt: TGTGCCAGCAGCCAAGAATACAGGGGTAGGACCTACGAGCAGTACTTC
v_gene: TRBV20-1; d_gene: TRBD1; j_gene: TRBJ1-6; abundance: many; CDR3aa: CSASRDRGYSPLHF; CDR3nt: TGCAGTGCTAGTCGTGACAGGGGGTATTCACCCCTCCACTTT
v_gene: TRBV19; d_gene: TRBD1; j_gene: TRBJ1-2; abundance: NA; CDR3aa: CASSPGQGTNYGYTF; CDR3nt: TGTGCCAGTAGTCCGGGACAGGGAACGAACTATGGCTACACCTTC
v_gene: TRBV5-6; d_gene: TRBD2; j_gene: TRBJ2-1; abundance: NA; CDR3aa: CASSLLLAGVGEQFF; CDR3nt: TGTGCCAGCAGCTTGCTACTAGCGGGGGTTGGTGAGCAGTTCTTC
v_gene: TRBV27; d_gene: NA; j_gene: TRBJ2-7; abundance: many; CDR3aa: CASKISGAPYEQYF; CDR3nt: TGTGCCAGCAAGATTTCGGGGGCCCCCTACGAGCAGTACTTC
v_gene: TRBV19; d_gene: TRBD1; j_gene: TRBJ1-5; abundance: few; CDR3aa: CASSIDTTGGTQHF; CDR3nt: TGTGCCAGTAGTATAGACACGACAGGGGGAACCCAGCATTTT
v_gene: TRBV7-9; d_gene: NA; j_gene: TRBJ1-6; abundance: few; CDR3aa: CATAAENYSPLHF; CDR3nt: TGTGCTACAGCGGCAGAAAACTATTCACCCCTCCACTTT
v_gene: TRBV10-3; d_gene: NA; j_gene: TRBJ2-3; abundance: NA; CDR3aa: CAISEAPPGPNTQYF; CDR3nt: TGTGCCATCAGTGAGGCCCCCCCGGGTCCAAATACGCAGTATTTT
v_gene: TRBV2; d_gene: NA; j_gene: TRBJ1-1; abundance: NA; CDR3aa: CASRPLRSGEAEAFF; CDR3nt: TGTGCCAGCAGGCCACTCCGATCAGGGGAAGCTGAAGCTTTCTTT
v_gene: TRBV20-1; d_gene: TRBD1; j_gene: TRBJ2-5; abundance: NA; CDR3aa: CSARGQGVETQYF; CDR3nt: TGCAGTGCTAGAGGGCAGGGGGTAGAGACCCAGTACTTC
v_gene: TRBV7-8; d_gene: TRBD1; j_gene: TRBJ1-1; abundance: NA; CDR3aa: CASSPRDRATNTEAFF; CDR3nt: TGTGCCAGCAGCCCTCGGGACAGGGCGACGAACACTGAAGCTTTCTTT
v_gene: TRBV20-1; d_gene: NA; j_gene: TRBJ1-2; abundance: few; CDR3aa: CSARDKVNYGYTF; CDR3nt: TGCAGTGCTAGAGATAAGGTTAACTATGGCTACACCTTC
v_gene: TRBV5-1; d_gene: TRBD2; j_gene: TRBJ2-5; abundance: NA; CDR3aa: CASTVGGIEETQYF; CDR3nt: TGCGCCAGCACCGTGGGAGGGATCGAGGAGACCCAGTACTTC
v_gene: TRBV6-5; d_gene: TRBD2; j_gene: TRBJ2-5; abundance: NA; CDR3aa: CASSRVGGEGETQYF; CDR3nt: TGTGCCAGCAGCCGGGTAGGAGGGGAGGGAGAGACCCAGTACTTC
v_gene: TRBV20-1; d_gene: NA; j_gene: TRBJ1-5; abundance: NA; CDR3aa: CSAGLDSRNQPQHF; CDR3nt: TGCAGTGCAGGACTGGACAGCCGAAATCAGCCCCAGCATTTT
v_gene: TRBV11-2; d_gene: NA; j_gene: TRBJ1-3; abundance: NA; CDR3aa: CASSSTGFPSGNTIYF; CDR3nt: TGTGCCAGCAGCTCGACAGGTTTTCCCTCTGGAAACACCATATATTTT
v_gene: TRBV6-2/TRBV6-3; d_gene: NA; j_gene: TRBJ2-2; abundance: NA; CDR3aa: CASSYSGLSGNTGELFF; CDR3nt: TGTGCCAGCAGTTACTCAGGTCTTAGCGGAAACACCGGGGAGCTGTTTTTT
v_gene: TRBV20-1; d_gene: NA; j_gene: TRBJ2-7; abundance: few; CDR3aa: CSARKTGAGYEQYF; CDR3nt: TGCAGTGCGAGAAAGACCGGGGCTGGCTACGAGCAGTACTTC
v_gene: TRBV28; d_gene: TRBD1; j_gene: TRBJ2-4; abundance: few; CDR3aa: CASSFYRGKPKNIQYF; CDR3nt: TGTGCCAGCAGTTTCTACAGGGGGAAACCCAAAAACATTCAGTACTTC
v_gene: TRBV19; d_gene: NA; j_gene: TRBJ2-2; abundance: NA; CDR3aa: CAGKARGGTGELFF; CDR3nt: TGTGCCGGTAAAGCCAGGGGGGGCACCGGGGAGCTGTTTTTT
v_gene: TRBV2; d_gene: NA; j_gene: TRBJ1-1; abundance: many; CDR3aa: CASSNRADNTEAFF; CDR3nt: TGTGCCAGCTCCAATAGGGCAGATAACACTGAAGCTTTCTTT
v_gene: TRBV6-5; d_gene: NA; j_gene: TRBJ2-7; abundance: many; CDR3aa: CASTSLGGGEYEQYF; CDR3nt: TGTGCCAGCACCTCCCTTGGGGGTGGAGAATACGAGCAGTACTTC
v_gene: TRBV6-5; d_gene: NA; j_gene: TRBJ1-3; abundance: NA; CDR3aa: CASSRPPGSSGNTIYF; CDR3nt: TGTGCCAGCAGTCGTCCCCCGGGAAGCTCTGGAAACACCATATATTTT
v_gene: TRBV2; d_gene: NA; j_gene: TRBJ2-7; abundance: NA; CDR3aa: CASSENRGRNEQYF; CDR3nt: TGTGCCAGCAGTGAAAATAGGGGCAGGAACGAGCAGTACTTC
v_gene: TRBV4-1; d_gene: TRBD2; j_gene: TRBJ2-1; abundance: many; CDR3aa: CASSQEGLAGFREQFF; CDR3nt: TGCGCCAGCAGCCAAGAAGGGCTAGCGGGGTTCCGGGAGCAGTTCTTC
v_gene: TRBV29-1; d_gene: TRBD2; j_gene: TRBJ2-1; abundance: many; CDR3aa: CSVRGTSGGLGWNEQFF; CDR3nt: TGCAGCGTTCGTGGGACTAGCGGGGGCTTAGGTTGGAATGAGCAGTTCTTC
v_gene: TRBV20-1; d_gene: NA; j_gene: TRBJ1-1; abundance: NA; CDR3aa: CSAREGGTHTEAFF; CDR3nt: TGCAGTGCTAGAGAAGGGGGGACGCACACTGAAGCTTTCTTT
v_gene: TRBV5-1; d_gene: TRBD2; j_gene: TRBJ2-1; abundance: NA; CDR3aa: CASSWGGIGYNEQFF; CDR3nt: TGCGCCAGCAGCTGGGGGGGAATTGGATACAATGAGCAGTTCTTC
v_gene: TRBV7-9; d_gene: NA; j_gene: TRBJ2-5; abundance: NA; CDR3aa: CASSLAVPGLKTQYF; CDR3nt: TGTGCCAGCAGCTTAGCGGTTCCAGGGTTGAAGACCCAGTACTTC
v_gene: TRBV6-2/TRBV6-3; d_gene: NA; j_gene: TRBJ2-7; abundance: few; CDR3aa: CASSWRSGTSTYEQYF; CDR3nt: TGTGCCAGCAGTTGGCGCTCCGGGACGAGCACCTACGAGCAGTACTTC
v_gene: TRBV7-2; d_gene: NA; j_gene: TRBJ1-2; abundance: NA; CDR3aa: CASSLALTGQGYTF; CDR3nt: TGTGCCAGCAGCTTAGCGCTCACAGGGCAGGGCTACACCTTC